This T cell receptor (beta chain) was obtained from a study of post-analysis software for immune sequencing data. General observations from the study: Normalized Chao1 diversity in multiple sclerosis patients fell significantly below that of controls. Four or five TRBV segments were more frequent in patients than controls; TRBV5-6, TRBV5-1 and TRBV20-1 belonged to this group.

This CDR3 region has 15 residues. The trim removed 3 bases at V and 6 bases at J, leaving 5 bases unmatched. The germline CDR1 and CDR2 sequences are MNHEY and SMNVEV (reference sequence). Points on this clonotype: Its specificity is unknown.

Unique molecular identifiers were built into the TCR beta cDNA libraries. Each batch of about 0.95 to 10 million T cells produced a few hundred thousand cDNA molecules. TCRdb fed the PCR reads into MiXCR, producing one record per CDR3 protein. The sample consists of about 800,000 distinct CDR3 sequences, 30% of them appearing once. The receptor was isolated from a girl aged 5 to 17 with multiple sclerosis. The sample was blood. V is TRBV27 and J is TRBJ2-1, with 10 bases that match TRBD2. DNA of the CDR3: TGTGCCAGCAGTTTGGTAACTAGCGGGGTCAATGAGCAGTTCTTC. Translation gives CASSLVTSGVNEQFF.